In this sample, the clone carrying this TCR beta chain turned up once. Its target is unknown. These data belong to a study of T cell responses to AZD1222 COVID-19 vaccine. Findings and caveats of the study: Among the donors, most were white British and more were female, and clonal diversity was possibly underestimated. Only five or six individuals given AZD1222 were seropositive at baseline.

The CDR3 sequence is 15 residues long. Deletions cut 0 bases from V and 2 bases from J, with 10 bases between. Germline lookup yields CDR1 SGDLS and CDR2 YYNGEE. Sequencing was performed with immunoSEQ multiplex PCR; in TCRdb, only in-frame clones are kept and a portion is missing. The table lists tens of thousands of clones, 90% of them singletons. The material sequenced was peripheral blood, taken on day 0 of AZD1222 vaccination. The source of this sequence is an adult in good health. The J gene is TRBJ2-3, the V gene TRBV9, with unresolved D. The CDR3 loop is CASSVVSRPTDTQYF. CDR3 nucleotide sequence: TGTGCCAGCAGCGTAGTTAGTCGGCCCACAGATACGCAGTATTTT.